These 32 T cell receptor beta chains were sequenced from one sample in a study of radiotherapy plus CTLA-4 blockade in lung cancer. Assay: immunoSEQ multiplex PCR; the TCRdb copy retains only in-frame clones and omits some. The sample contains approximately 94,000 clones, roughly 80% of which appear only once. The sequenced sample was peripheral blood, obtained from a patient treated with radiotherapy plus ipilimumab. These receptors came from a human donor with non-small cell lung cancer that progressed on radiotherapy plus ipilimumab.

Written as DNA, the CDR3 is TGTGCCTGGAAAAGACAGGGGACCGGGGAGCTGTTTTTT. This encodes CAWKRQGTGELFF. The chain combines TRBV30 with TRBJ2-2; 8 bases align to TRBD1. The CDR3 has 13 amino acids. Germline trimming cut 4 bases from V and 5 bases from J; bases unmatched to any gene: 3. The V gene's germline CDR1 is GTSNPN and CDR2 SVGIG (reference sequence).

The CDR3 protein is CASSLDRVKNTEAFF. The CDR3 DNA reads as TGTGCCAGCTCACTAGACAGGGTGAAGAACACTGAAGCTTTCTTT. J is TRBJ1-1 and V is TRBV18; 7 positions match TRBD1. Trimming cost V 4 bases and J 1 base; bases outside gene matches: 6. CDR1 KGHSH and CDR2 LQKENI come from the germline V gene. CDR3 length: 15 residues.

CDR3 amino acids: CASSSGTGSYEQYF. The CDR3 coding sequence is TGCGCCAGCAGCTCCGGAACGGGATCCTACGAGCAGTACTTC. V and J are TRBV5-1 and TRBJ2-7, with D tentatively TRBD2 (5 bases). The CDR3 has 14 amino acids. Per germline, CDR1 SGHRS and CDR2 YFSETQ. V shed 3 bases and J shed 1 base, with 11 bases lying between them.

This clone was seen repeatedly, ten times or more. Other nucleotide sequences from this sample produce the same CDR3. The chain recombines TRBV30 with TRBJ2-1; 7 nucleotides line up with TRBD2. The V and J ends lost 4 bases and 5 bases, in that order; junction bases with no gene match: 14. The CDR3 totals 16 residues. Germline lookup yields CDR1 GTSNPN and CDR2 SVGIG (reference sequence). The CDR3 coding sequence is TGTGCCTGGAATTTCGGGGGGAGGGGAGCTAACAATGAGCAGTTCTTC. It translates to CAWNFGGRGANNEQFF. The full variable domain, its missing parts supplied by reference TRBV30 and TRBJ2-1, is SQTIHQWPATLVQPVGSPLSLECTVEGTSNPNLYWYRQAAGRGLQLLFYSVGIGQISSEVPQNLSASRPQDRQFILSSKKLLLSDSGFYLCAWNFGGRGANNEQFFGPGTRLTVL.

The chain combines TRBV15 with TRBJ2-3; D remains unclear. Germline V gene data show CDR1 as LNHNV and CDR2 as YYDKDF (reference sequence). With 5 bases removed from V and 4 bases from J, the gap between germline ends came to 7 bases. The CDR3 loop spans 12 amino acids. This CDR3 is CATSSQADTQYF. For the CDR3, the DNA is TGTGCCACCAGCTCCCAGGCAGATACGCAGTATTTT.

The table lists this clone with a count of one. This chain links TRBV5-1 with TRBJ2-3; 8 nucleotides agree with TRBD2. V was clipped by 7 bases and J by 0 bases; unmatched bases: 10. This CDR3 has 16 amino acids. Germline CDR1 SGHRS, CDR2 YFSETQ. The CDR3 spells CASAEGAGASTDTQYF. CDR3 DNA: TGCGCCAGCGCAGAAGGAGCGGGAGCGAGCACAGATACGCAGTATTTT.

The chain carries TRBV7-2 and TRBJ1-5, with D possibly matching TRBD1 (6 bases). V was cut by 1 base and J by 6 bases, with 10 bases left in between. CDR1 SGHTA and CDR2 FQGNSA come from the germline V gene. The CDR3 spans 14 residues. In DNA, the CDR3 is TGTGCCAGCAGCTTAGGACAGGCCCGTCAGCCCCAGCATTTT. Amino acids: CASSLGQARQPQHF.

This chain links TRBV7-8 with TRBJ1-1, with 8 bases fitting TRBD1. The CDR3 has 15 amino acids. V was clipped by 5 bases and J by 3 bases; unmatched bases: 8. Looked up from germline, CDR1 is SGHVS and CDR2 is FQNEAQ. CDR3 bases: TGTGCCAGCAGCCCCGGACAGGGTGATTACACTGAAGCTTTCTTT. This translates into CASSPGQGDYTEAFF.

This clone has only a few counts. The gene calls are TRBV6-6 and TRBJ1-1; 9 nucleotides match TRBD1. The CDR3 covers 14 residues. After removal of 7 bases from V and 1 base from J, the junction contained 4 bases not matched to a gene. CDR1 is MNHNY and CDR2 is SVGAGI in the germline V gene (reference sequence). The CDR3 reads CASTKQGANTEAFF. The CDR3 region has the DNA TGTGCCAGCACCAAACAGGGGGCGAACACTGAAGCTTTCTTT.

The sample holds a few counts of this clone. This rearrangement joins TRBV7-3 to TRBJ2-1; 10 bases match TRBD1. The CDR3 is 15 amino acids. Germline V lookup: CDR1 SGHTA, CDR2 FQGTGA. With V trimmed by 6 bases and J by 3 bases, 5 bases remained unmatched. The CDR3 here is CASSSGTGVYNEQFF. The CDR3 DNA reads as TGTGCCAGCAGTTCCGGGACAGGGGTCTACAATGAGCAGTTCTTC.

The chain couples TRBV28 to TRBJ1-2, with TRBD1 matching 10 bases. Germline lookup yields CDR1 MDHEN and CDR2 SYDVKM. This CDR3 spans 15 amino acids. With V trimmed by 6 bases and J by 2 bases, 6 bases remained unmatched. This CDR3 reads CASSQEGQGNYGYTF. As DNA, the CDR3 is TGTGCCAGCAGCCAAGAGGGACAGGGGAACTATGGCTACACCTTC.

The chain couples TRBV19 to TRBJ2-1, with 7 nucleotides matching TRBD2. V was clipped by 3 bases and J by 6 bases; unmatched bases: 8. Germline assignment: CDR1 LNHDA and CDR2 SQIVND (reference sequence). The CDR3 runs 15 residues. CDR3 in DNA: TGTGCCAGTAGTATCACTATCCTAGCGGTCAATGAGCAGTTCTTC. Amino acids: CASSITILAVNEQFF.

This clone appeared a single time. The chain is built from TRBV5-4 and TRBJ2-1; D gene unclear. This CDR3 region has 13 residues. Trimming cost V 4 bases and J 7 bases, with 12 bases left between them. Germline values: CDR1 SGHNT, CDR2 YYREEE (reference sequence). The CDR3 region has the DNA TGTGCCAGCAGCCCCCTCGCTAGGAATGAGCAGTTCTTC. Translating it yields CASSPLARNEQFF.

The chain has TRBV2 and TRBJ1-3, with D unresolved. Germline V gene data show CDR1 as SNHLY and CDR2 as FYNNEI. The CDR3 is 13 residues long. V lost 7 bases to trimming and J lost 3 bases, with 10 bases between them. This CDR3 is CASIGGIGNTIYF. The CDR3 DNA follows: TGTGCCAGCATTGGTGGAATTGGAAACACCATATATTTT.

This clone has a single count. The V and J genes are TRBV5-1 and TRBJ2-1; 7 bases agree with TRBD2. Trimming cost V 4 bases and J 6 bases; bases outside gene matches: 10. The CDR3 loop spans 15 amino acids. Germline CDR1 SGHRS, CDR2 YFSETQ. The CDR3 loop is CASSLVAGVANEQFF. The DNA of the CDR3 is TGCGCCAGCAGCCTGGTGGCGGGAGTTGCCAATGAGCAGTTCTTC.

The chain joins TRBV30 to TRBJ2-2; D gene ambiguous. V lost 0 bases, J lost 6 bases, and 14 bases lay in between. The CDR3 length is 15 residues. Per germline, CDR1 GTSNPN and CDR2 SVGIG (reference sequence). The CDR3 spells CAWSVHRVWAGELFF. CDR3 coding DNA: TGTGCCTGGAGTGTACACCGGGTGTGGGCCGGGGAGCTGTTTTTT.

This clone was seen a handful of times. The chain recombines TRBV7-9 with TRBJ1-5; the D gene is possibly TRBD1 (6 bases). The CDR3 sequence is 15 residues long. Germline lookup yields CDR1 SEHNR and CDR2 FQNEAQ (reference sequence). V was cut by 5 bases and J by 0 bases, with 11 bases left in between. CDR3 coding DNA: TGTGCCAGCAGCGTAACAGGGAATAGCAATCAGCCCCAGCATTTT. This sequence encodes CASSVTGNSNQPQHF.

The gene calls are TRBV29-1 and TRBJ1-4; no firm D call. Germline CDR1 and CDR2: SQVTM and ANQGSEA. This CDR3 region has 11 residues. The V end lost 7 bases, the J end lost 4 bases, and 7 bases lay between the germline ends. CDR3 amino acids: CSGRRNEKLFF. CDR3 DNA: TGCAGCGGGCGGCGTAATGAAAAACTGTTTTTT. Full variable domain (missing parts from reference TRBV29-1 and TRBJ1-4): SAVISQKPSRDICQRGTSLTIQCQVDSQVTMMFWYRQQPGQSLTLIATANQGSEATYESGFVIDKFPISRPNLTFSTLTVSNMSPEDSSIYLCSGRRNEKLFFGSGTQLSVL.

The V call is TRBV10-3, the J call TRBJ1-2, with D hard to call. This CDR3 comprises 19 residues. V was clipped by 0 bases and J by 0 bases, with 20 bases between them. Germline CDR1 and CDR2: ENHRY and SYGVKD. CDR3 sequence (DNA): TGTGCCATCAGTGAGTCTCTTGGTCCGGGCTACGAGGCTAACTATGGCTACACCTTC. Translating gives CAISESLGPGYEANYGYTF.

The chain links TRBV6-4 to TRBJ2-7; 7 bases fit TRBD1. The junction had 10 bases not matched to a gene; V was cut back by 3 bases and J by 2 bases. The CDR3 runs 16 residues. The germline V gene encodes CDR1 MRHNA and CDR2 SNTAGT. CDR3 coding DNA: TGTGCCAGCAGTGAAATACCCCGACAGGGCCCCTACGAGCAGTACGTC. Amino acid sequence: CASSEIPRQGPYEQYV.

On this clone itself: An end of the junction differs from the germline gene, which may be a read error. The chain combines TRBV7-7 with TRBJ2-2; D is perhaps TRBD2 (5 bases). Germline V gene lookup returns CDR1 SSHAT and CDR2 FNYEAQ (reference sequence). The CDR3 is 14 amino acids. The CDR3 spells CASSLAGVTGELFF. CDR3 nucleotide sequence: TGTGCTAGCAGCTTAGCCGGGGTTACCGGGGAGCTGTTTTTT.

V gene TRBV2 combines with J gene TRBJ2-5; D is unresolved. This CDR3 contains 12 residues. CDR1 SNHLY and CDR2 FYNNEI come from the germline V gene. V lost 0 bases, J lost 5 bases, and 4 bases lay in between. In DNA, the CDR3 is TGTGCCAGCAGTGAAGCGTGGGAGACCCAGTACTTC. Amino acid sequence: CASSEAWETQYF. The full variable domain, rest sourced from reference TRBV2 and TRBJ2-5, is EPEVTQTPSHQVTQMGQEVILRCVPISNHLYFYWYRQILGQKVEFLVSFYNNEISEKSEIFDDQFSVERPDGSNFTLKIRSTKLEDSAMYFCASSEAWETQYFGPGTRLLVL.

The chain links TRBV7-9 to TRBJ2-3, with 7 bases aligning to TRBD1. The germline V gene has CDR1 SEHNR and CDR2 FQNEAQ (reference sequence). The CDR3 is made up of 14 amino acids. V shed 2 bases and J 3 bases; nucleotides not matched to a gene: 2. The CDR3 nucleotides are TGTGCCAGCAGCTTACAACAGGGGACAGATACGCAGTATTTT. It yields the protein CASSLQQGTDTQYF.

The table lists this clone with a few counts. The rearrangement links TRBV10-1 to TRBJ2-3, with TRBD2 matching over 14 bases. Per germline, CDR1 WNHNN and CDR2 SYGVQD (reference sequence). The CDR3 is made up of 16 amino acids. V shed 4 bases, J shed 1 base, and the junction held 1 base outside the gene matches. The CDR3: CASSAGLAGGTDTQYF. The CDR3 bases are TGCGCCAGCAGTGCGGGACTAGCGGGGGGCACAGATACGCAGTATTTT.

The V gene is TRBV9, the J gene TRBJ1-1, with D unresolved. The ends were cut back, 0 bases at V and 0 bases at J, with 9 bases in the middle. This CDR3 is built from 15 residues. Germline-derived CDR1 and CDR2 are SGDLS and YYNGEE. The CDR3 loop is CASSVGGQMNTEAFF. CDR3 bases: TGTGCCAGCAGCGTAGGTGGCCAGATGAACACTGAAGCTTTCTTT.

This chain connects TRBV30 to TRBJ1-5; 7 bases are a match to TRBD1. Per the germline V gene, CDR1 is GTSNPN and CDR2 is SVGIG (reference sequence). This CDR3 spans 15 amino acids. V shed 2 bases, J shed 0 bases, and the junction held 4 bases outside the gene matches. Here the CDR3 DNA reads TGTGCCTGGAGTCGAGGGACAGTTAGCAATCAGCCCCAGCATTTT. Translated, it gives CAWSRGTVSNQPQHF. The full variable domain, rest sourced from reference TRBV30 and TRBJ1-5, is SQTIHQWPATLVQPVGSPLSLECTVEGTSNPNLYWYRQAAGRGLQLLFYSVGIGQISSEVPQNLSASRPQDRQFILSSKKLLLSDSGFYLCAWSRGTVSNQPQHFGDGTRLSIL.

This chain connects TRBV7-9 to TRBJ2-1; 10 nucleotides agree with TRBD1. After removal of 4 bases from V and 8 bases from J, the junction contained 5 bases not matched to a gene. The CDR3 is made up of 14 amino acids. Per germline, CDR1 SEHNR and CDR2 FQNEAQ (reference sequence). CDR3 nucleotide sequence: TGTGCCAGCAGCTCAGCCGGGACAGGGGATGAGCAGTTCTTC. Protein product: CASSSAGTGDEQFF.

The J gene is TRBJ1-5, the V gene TRBV28; TRBD1 agrees at 7 bases. CDR1 and CDR2 from the germline V gene are MDHEN and SYDVKM. The ends lost 2 bases at V and 4 bases at J; junction bases unmatched: 8. There are 16 residues in the CDR3. The chain's CDR3 is CASSLGGAGGNQPQHF. For the CDR3, the DNA is TGTGCCAGCAGTTTAGGTGGGGCAGGGGGAAATCAGCCCCAGCATTTT.

The CDR3 nucleotides are TGTGCCAGCAGTTACAGGGGACTAGCGGGAGGCTGGGACGAGCAGTACTTC. The encoded protein is CASSYRGLAGGWDEQYF. The rearrangement joins TRBV5-4 to TRBJ2-7, with 15 bases aligning to TRBD2. Germline CDR1 SGHNT, CDR2 YYREEE (reference sequence). Germline trimming cut 5 bases from V and 5 bases from J; bases unmatched to any gene: 11. The CDR3 has 17 amino acids.

The chain carries TRBV21-1 and TRBJ2-3; the table names TRBD2, a call not compared with the DNA. TRBV21-1 is a documented pseudogene. The CDR3 is 14 residues long. CDR3 loop: CASSGSGGTDTQYF. The CDR3 coding sequence is TGTGCCAGCAGCGGTAGCGGGGGCACAGATACGCAGTATTTT.

The genes are TRBV19 and TRBJ1-6, with 7 bases identical to TRBD1. The CDR3 contains 15 residues. Germline trimming cut 4 bases from V and 7 bases from J; bases unmatched to any gene: 7. Germline V lookup: CDR1 LNHDA, CDR2 SQIVND (reference sequence). CDR3 coding DNA: TGTGCCAGTAGTACGAAGACAGGGAGGAATTCACCCCTCCACTTT. Translating gives CASSTKTGRNSPLHF.

The gene calls are TRBV9 and TRBJ2-5, with D possibly being TRBD2 (6 bases). Trimming left V 4 bases short and J 5 bases short, with 12 bases between. This CDR3 comprises 13 residues. Per the germline V gene, CDR1 is SGDLS and CDR2 is YYNGEE. In DNA, the CDR3 is TGTGCCAGCAGCACGGGAGAGGGGGAGACCCAGTACTTC. Translating gives CASSTGEGETQYF.